Listed here are 24 T cell receptor beta chains from one sample, sequenced in a study of T cells in Graves' hyperthyroidism and ophthalmopathy. RNA transcripts provided the source from which TCR beta CDR3 regions were amplified. HTBI primers were employed in a first-round RT-PCR of the TCR CDR3. TCRdb recomputed calls from the multiplex PCR reads with MiXCR, one row per CDR3 protein. Of roughly 700,000 distinct CDR3 sequences in the sample, around 15% were seen once. Sequencing was done on a sample of blood. These receptor sequences come from a man between 50 and 59 years old with Graves' hyperthyroidism.

The chain links TRBV20-1 to TRBJ2-3; 11 bases fit TRBD2. The CDR3 covers 14 residues. J was trimmed by 2 bases and V by 5 bases; bases with no gene match: 3. In germline, CDR1 is DFQATT, CDR2 SNEGSKA (reference sequence). CDR3 protein: CSAGGLADTDTQYF. CDR3 bases: TGCAGTGCTGGGGGACTAGCGGACACAGATACGCAGTATTTT.

The chain's CDR3 is CASSLQTSGLAGVYNEQFF. The CDR3 nucleotides are TGTGCCAGCAGTTTACAAACATCGGGACTAGCGGGAGTATACAATGAGCAGTTCTTC. This rearrangement joins TRBV27 to TRBJ2-1; TRBD2 agrees at 14 bases. Per germline, CDR1 MNHEY and CDR2 SMNVEV (reference sequence). V gave up 2 bases and J gave up 4 bases; unmatched junction bases: 10. The CDR3 consists of 19 residues.

This clonotype was recorded many times. The chain has TRBV7-8 and TRBJ1-5; 9 bases agree with TRBD1. Per the germline V gene, CDR1 is SGHVS and CDR2 is FQNEAQ. With V trimmed by 5 bases and J by 4 bases, 6 bases remained unmatched. This CDR3 is 15 amino acids long. The CDR3 nucleotides read TGTGCCAGCAGCCCCCGGGACAGGGTTAATCAGCCCCAGCATTTT. This translates into CASSPRDRVNQPQHF.

This clonotype came up many times. V usage is TRBV28 and J usage is TRBJ2-7; D ambiguous. Germline CDR1 MDHEN, CDR2 SYDVKM. The CDR3 is 12 amino acids. Trimming stripped 7 bases from V and 0 bases from J, with 7 bases between. CDR3 amino acids: CASTLNSYEQYF. For the CDR3, the DNA is TGTGCCAGCACCCTGAACTCCTACGAGCAGTACTTC. Full variable domain (remainder filled in from reference TRBV28 and TRBJ2-7): DVKVTQSSRYLVKRTGEKVFLECVQDMDHENMFWYRQDPGLGLRLIYFSYDVKMKEKGDIPEGYSVSREKKERFSLILESASTNQTSMYLCASTLNSYEQYFGPGTRLTVT.

Turning to this clonotype: The conserved phenylalanine or tryptophan normally closing the CDR3 is absent here, so this likely arose from a read error. The chain recombines TRBV20-1 with TRBJ2-1; D is ambiguous. The CDR3 loop spans 14 amino acids. V gave up 5 bases and J gave up 4 bases, with 15 bases separating them. CDR1 and CDR2 (germline): DFQATT, SNEGSKA (reference sequence). The CDR3 sequence is CSAPRGWFYNEQFY. In DNA form, the CDR3 reads TGCAGTGCTCCCCGTGGTTGGTTTTACAATGAGCAGTTCTAC.

There are a few counts of this clonotype. The chain joins TRBV9 to TRBJ1-6; D gene unclear. The germline V gene encodes CDR1 SGDLS and CDR2 YYNGEE. The CDR3 has 16 residues. The germline V and J ends were trimmed by 0 bases and 7 bases, with 14 bases remaining between them. This chain's CDR3 is CASSVEVGLGNSPLHF. As DNA, the CDR3 is TGTGCCAGCAGCGTAGAAGTGGGTTTGGGAAATTCACCCCTCCACTTT.

This clonotype was seen only a few times. This clone may be a read error of a much larger clone one base away. This rearrangement joins TRBV11-2 to TRBJ2-1; 11 bases are shared with TRBD2. The CDR3 runs to 16 residues. The J segment lost 8 bases and the V segment lost 4 bases, leaving 10 bases of the junction unmatched. Germline values: CDR1 SGHAT, CDR2 FQNNGV. The CDR3 DNA reads TGTGCCAGCAGCTGGGGACTAGCGGCTAAATACGATGAGCAGTTCTTC. This codes for CASSWGLAAKYDEQFF.

The gene calls are TRBV10-1 and TRBJ2-1; D gene unclear. CDR3 length: 14 residues. Per the germline V gene, CDR1 is WNHNN and CDR2 is SYGVQD (reference sequence). V was shortened by 4 bases and J by 5 bases, with 12 bases between the two germline ends. In DNA, the CDR3 is TGCGCCAGCAGTGGTGGGCGGAATGACAATGAGCAGTTCTTC. Translated: CASSGGRNDNEQFF.

This clonotype was seen a few times. The rearrangement uses TRBV30 and TRBJ1-5; possible D gene TRBD1, 5 bases. Trimming shortened V by 2 bases and J by 6 bases, and 14 bases separated the two germline ends. Germline CDR1 is GTSNPN and CDR2 is SVGIG (reference sequence). This CDR3 contains 14 residues. CDR3 sequence: CAWSLDSLIQPQHF. In DNA, the CDR3 is TGTGCCTGGAGTTTAGACAGTTTAATTCAGCCCCAGCATTTT.

The V gene is TRBV19, the J gene TRBJ1-4, with TRBD1 as a possible D gene (5 bases). Trimming stripped 10 bases from V and 0 bases from J, with 18 bases between. Germline values: CDR1 LNHDA, CDR2 SQIVND (reference sequence). The CDR3 runs to 16 residues. In nucleotides, the CDR3 is TGTGCCACCGCCTGGGGCCCGACCGCAACTAATGAAAAACTGTTTTTT. It encodes CATAWGPTATNEKLFF.

This clonotype was found a few times. This chain joins TRBV6-1 and TRBJ1-5; TRBD1 matches at 9 bases. The CDR3 extends over 14 amino acids. CDR1 and CDR2 (germline): MNHNS, SASEGT. V lost 3 bases, J lost 4 bases, and 1 base stayed unmatched. CDR3 residues: CASSDDRGNQPQHF. In DNA, the CDR3 is TGTGCCAGCAGTGATGACAGGGGGAATCAGCCCCAGCATTTT.

The chain recombines TRBV6-1 with TRBJ1-5; perhaps TRBD1 as D (5 bases). Trimming removed 8 bases at V and 4 bases at J, with 12 bases between. This CDR3 region has 13 residues. Looked up from germline, CDR1 is MNHNS and CDR2 is SASEGT. The CDR3 DNA reads as TGTGCCAGCTCCAGGGTGGGAAATCAGCCCCAGCATTTT. Its translation is CASSRVGNQPQHF.

J is TRBJ2-1 and V is TRBV4-1, with D perhaps TRBD2 (6 bases). Trimming took off 0 bases at V and 6 bases at J, with 15 bases between the two ends. Germline CDR1 and CDR2: MGHRA and YSYEKL. The CDR3 consists of 16 residues. The CDR3 DNA reads TGCGCCAGCAGCCAAGACTCTACGGGAGCCGGCAATGAGCAGTTCTTC. Its protein is CASSQDSTGAGNEQFF.

In this sample, this clonotype turned up many times. The chain carries TRBV11-1 and TRBJ2-1; TRBD2 is a possible D gene (6 bases). V shed 5 bases and J shed 0 bases, with 11 bases lying between them. The CDR3 runs 15 residues. CDR1 SGHAT and CDR2 FQDESV come from the germline V gene (reference sequence). This chain's CDR3 is CASSIGSNSYNEQFF. The DNA for the CDR3 is TGTGCCAGCAGCATCGGGAGTAACTCCTACAATGAGCAGTTCTTC.

This sequence joins TRBV7-9 and TRBJ2-1; tentatively, D is TRBD2 (7 bases). This CDR3 has 17 residues. In germline, CDR1 is SEHNR, CDR2 FQNEAQ (reference sequence). Trimming left V 3 bases short and J 4 bases short, with 19 bases between. The CDR3 DNA follows: TGTGCCAGCAGCTTCGCGCCCGCAGCGGGACAATACAATGAGCAGTTCTTC. As protein: CASSFAPAAGQYNEQFF.

About this clonotype itself: A single base separates this from a much larger clone, so it may be a read error. The rearrangement links TRBV2 to TRBJ2-1; unclear D gene. This CDR3 has 11 amino acids. Germline V gene data show CDR1 as SNHLY and CDR2 as FYNNEI. CDR3 nucleotide sequence: TGTGCCAGCAGTGACCACAATAAGCAGTTCTTC. Translation gives CASSDHNKQFF.

In this sample, this clonotype turned up many times. The chain links TRBV14 to TRBJ1-6; the D is unclear. This CDR3 comprises 14 residues. Trimming stripped 1 base from V and 5 bases from J, with 6 bases between. Germline values: CDR1 SGHDN, CDR2 FVKESK. Written as DNA, the CDR3 is TGTGCCAGCAGCCAAGGAGGACATAATTCACCCCTCCACTTT. This sequence encodes CASSQGGHNSPLHF.

This rearrangement joins TRBV19 to TRBJ1-6, with D tentatively TRBD1 (6 bases). The CDR3 covers 14 residues. Germline CDR1 LNHDA, CDR2 SQIVND (reference sequence). V lost 4 bases and J 4 bases, leaving 8 bases between the germline ends. CDR3 DNA: TGTGCCAGTAGTACAGGGGCATATAATTCACCCCTCCACTTT. Residues: CASSTGAYNSPLHF.

A few counts support this clonotype. The CDR3 bases are TGTGCCAGCAGCCCACTTAAGGACAGAAGGCACACAGATACGCAGTATTTT. This codes for CASSPLKDRRHTDTQYF. The V call is TRBV25-1, the J call TRBJ2-3, with D possibly matching TRBD1 (6 bases). In germline, CDR1 is MGHDK, CDR2 SYGVNS. Deletions cut 6 bases from V and 2 bases from J, with 21 bases between. The CDR3 covers 17 residues.

The chain couples TRBV4-1 to TRBJ1-2; no firm D call. This CDR3 is built from 15 residues. Germline-derived CDR1 and CDR2 are MGHRA and YSYEKL. Trimming took 0 bases from V and 7 from J, leaving 15 bases between them. CDR3 region: CASSQEGRTMVGYTF. CDR3 sequence (DNA): TGCGCCAGCAGCCAAGAGGGCAGAACCATGGTTGGCTACACCTTC.

Worth noting for this clonotype: This is likely a read error, given that the CDR3 carries no conserved phenylalanine or tryptophan at its end. The rearrangement uses TRBV28 and TRBJ2-3, with 7 nucleotides matching TRBD1. This CDR3 has 13 amino acids. V lost 7 bases and J lost 3; bases outside the gene matches: 4. The germline gives CDR1 MDHEN, CDR2 SYDVKM. DNA for the CDR3: TGTGCCAGCATTTCAGGGGGAACAGATACGCAGTATTCT. Its protein is CASISGGTDTQYS.

This clonotype appeared many times. CDR3 DNA sequence: TGTGCCAGCAGTAGGAGGACACTCGATGAGCAGTTCTTC. Its protein product is CASSRRTLDEQFF. This chain connects TRBV2 to TRBJ2-1; D possibly matches TRBD1 or TRBD2 (5 bases each). The germline gives CDR1 SNHLY, CDR2 FYNNEI. The CDR3 covers 13 residues. Trimming took 5 bases from V and 8 from J, leaving 13 bases between them.

This clonotype was detected only once. V gene TRBV10-3 combines with J gene TRBJ2-1; D may be TRBD2 (6 bases). The CDR3 is 13 amino acids. Germline V gives CDR1 ENHRY, CDR2 SYGVKD. Between the trimmed V and J ends, which lost 11 bases and 5 bases, there was a span of 16 bases. CDR3 nucleotides: TGTGCCTCCTCACCCCCTAGCGACAATGAGCAGTTCTTC. Amino acids: CASSPPSDNEQFF.

This clonotype was counted a few times. The genes are TRBV19 and TRBJ2-1; 7 nucleotides line up with TRBD2. The CDR3 loop spans 15 amino acids. V was pared by 8 bases and J by 0 bases, with 7 bases of the junction left unmatched. CDR1 and CDR2 from the germline V gene are LNHDA and SQIVND (reference sequence). The CDR3, as DNA: TGTGCCAGTGGCCCGGGGGGAAGCTCCTACAATGAGCAGTTCTTC. It codes for CASGPGGSSYNEQFF.